This TCR beta chain emerged from a study of Graves' ophthalmopathy and Graves' hyperthyroidism. Findings of the study overall: For predicting ophthalmopathy progression, the model had around 64% sensitivity and under 85% specificity.

The CDR3 loop spans 16 amino acids. V was trimmed by 2 bases and J by 6 bases, leaving 20 bases between them. Germline CDR1 is SGHVS and CDR2 is FQNEAQ. Amplification of TCR beta CDR3 regions used RNA transcripts. First-round RT-PCR with HTBI primers preceded a second-round multiplex PCR. TCRdb ran MiXCR on the multiplex PCR reads and lists one entry per CDR3 protein. The sample lists 350,000 to 400,000 distinct CDR3 sequences, around 17% occurring once. In this cohort, patients with other autoimmune diseases, uncontrolled infections, pregnancy or lactation were excluded. This clonotype was seen only a few times. What it binds is unknown.

The TCR originated in a woman under 30 with Graves' ophthalmopathy. Sequencing was performed on peripheral blood. The chain is built from TRBV7-8 and TRBJ2-7, with D perhaps matching TRBD1 (5 bases). The CDR3 DNA reads as TGTGCCAGCAGCTTAATCCGTGGAGCAGGACAACGCGAGCAGTACTTC. Its protein product is CASSLIRGAGQREQYF.